The 26 T cell receptor beta chains in this list originate from one sample, sequenced in a study of T and B cells in COVID-19 patients. From blood, about 240-500 ng of genomic DNA served as TRB template. TRB rearrangements were amplified by multiplex PCR with BIOMED2 TRB-A/B primers. TCRdb fed the multiplex PCR reads into MiXCR, producing one record per CDR3 protein. The repertoire holds roughly 4,700 distinct CDR3 sequences, with approximately 30% as singletons. The specimen was blood. The origin of the receptors is a human donor with active COVID-19.

This clonotype ranks as medium-sized. V gene TRBV18 combines with J gene TRBJ2-3; D may be TRBD2 (6 bases). This CDR3 region has 14 residues. Germline CDR1 and CDR2: KGHSH and LQKENI. V was trimmed by 0 bases and J by 4 bases, leaving 8 bases between them. CDR3 amino acids: CASSPPGGPDTQYF. In DNA, the CDR3 is TGTGCCAGCTCACCACCCGGAGGGCCAGATACGCAGTATTTT.

The rearrangement uses TRBV5-1 and TRBJ2-1; D not certain. The CDR3 sequence is 14 residues long. Between the trimmed V and J ends, which lost 0 bases and 7 bases, there was a span of 11 bases. Germline-derived CDR1 and CDR2 are SGHRS and YFSETQ. CDR3 sequence (DNA): TGCGCCAGCAGCTTGGCCTGGTCCGAAAATGAGCAGTTCTTC. Its protein product is CASSLAWSENEQFF.

This sequence joins TRBV5-6 and TRBJ2-5; 9 bases match TRBD1. Germline assignment: CDR1 SGHDT and CDR2 YYEEEE. Losses at the gene ends were 3 bases for V and 5 bases for J; bases not matched to a gene: 5. The CDR3 loop spans 14 amino acids. CDR3 protein: CASSWGTGMETQYF. The CDR3, as DNA: TGTGCCAGCAGCTGGGGGACAGGGATGGAGACCCAGTACTTC.

This clonotype qualifies as medium-sized. One junction end disagrees with the germline gene, perhaps due to a read error. The DNA of the CDR3 is TGTGCCAGCTCACCAGCGGCTAGCGGGAGGATACCCGTCTTC. This sequence encodes CASSPAASGRIPVF. The chain has TRBV18 and TRBJ2-1; TRBD2 matches 11 bases. The CDR3 is 14 residues long. The germline CDR1 and CDR2 sequences are KGHSH and LQKENI. Looking up the rest from reference TRBV18 and TRBJ2-1 gives the full variable domain: NAGVMQNPRHLVRRRGQEARLRCSPMKGHSHVYWYRQLPEEGLKFMVYLQKENIIDESGMPKERFSAEFPKEGPSILRIQQVVRGDSAAYFCASSPAASGRIPVFGPGTRLTVL.

This clonotype is labeled medium-sized. The chain is built from TRBV6-5 and TRBJ2-1, with TRBD1 matching 7 bases. The CDR3 length is 16 residues. CDR1 is MNHEY and CDR2 is SVGAGI in the germline V gene. After removal of 5 bases from V and 2 bases from J, the junction contained 9 bases not matched to a gene. Here the CDR3 reads CASSPQTGYPYNEQFF. The CDR3 DNA is TGTGCCAGCAGTCCCCAGACAGGGTACCCCTACAATGAGCAGTTCTTC.

This clonotype is medium-sized. V gene TRBV5-4 combines with J gene TRBJ2-7; 9 bases map to TRBD2. This CDR3 region has 13 residues. CDR1 and CDR2 from the germline V gene are SGHNT and YYREEE (reference sequence). V shed 4 bases and J 6 bases; nucleotides not matched to a gene: 5. The CDR3 sequence: CASSTPTSGEQYF. The CDR3 DNA reads TGTGCCAGCAGCACCCCGACTAGCGGCGAGCAGTACTTC.

By frequency in the sample, this clonotype is medium-sized. The chain combines TRBV5-4 with TRBJ2-3, with unresolved D. The germline CDR1 and CDR2 sequences are SGHNT and YYREEE (reference sequence). This CDR3 region has 13 residues. V was clipped by 1 base and J by 1 base, with 4 bases between them. CDR3 protein: CASSLTRTDTQYF. DNA for the CDR3: TGTGCCAGCAGCTTGACCCGCACAGATACGCAGTATTTT. Full variable domain (rest looked up from reference TRBV5-4 and TRBJ2-3): ETGVTQSPTHLIKTRGQQVTLRCSSQSGHNTVSWYQQALGQGPQFIFQYYREEENGRGNFPPRFSGLQFPNYSSELNVNALELDDSALYLCASSLTRTDTQYFGPGTRLTVL.

This clonotype was seen only a few times. J is TRBJ1-4 and V is TRBV6-1; 8 positions match TRBD1. Germline loops: CDR1 MNHNS, CDR2 SASEGT. The CDR3 is made up of 13 amino acids. The ends lost 8 bases at V and 2 bases at J; junction bases unmatched: 1. The CDR3 reads CASRTGTNEKLFF. The CDR3 region has the DNA TGTGCCAGCCGGACAGGGACTAATGAAAAACTGTTTTTT.

The sample holds a few counts of this clonotype. V usage is TRBV6-2 or TRBV6-3 and J usage is TRBJ1-5; possibly TRBD1 for D (5 bases). V was shortened by 10 bases and J by 1 base, with 14 bases between the two germline ends. The CDR3 consists of 14 residues. The germline gives CDR1 MNHEY, CDR2 SVGEGT. The chain's CDR3 is CATGRGTSNQPQHF. CDR3 coding DNA: TGTGCCACCGGGCGGGGGACGAGCAATCAGCCCCAGCATTTT.

The chain recombines TRBV20-1 with TRBJ2-3; D not certain. V gave up 4 bases and J gave up 3 bases, with 23 bases separating them. The germline CDR1 and CDR2 sequences are DFQATT and SNEGSKA (reference sequence). The CDR3 length is 17 residues. The chain's CDR3 is CSANTINPGFQTDTQYF. The CDR3 DNA follows: TGCAGTGCTAACACCATCAACCCCGGGTTTCAAACAGATACGCAGTATTTT.

This chain connects TRBV4-2 to TRBJ2-1, with 7 bases fitting TRBD2. Per the germline V gene, CDR1 is LGHNA and CDR2 is YNFKEQ. Trimming took 1 base from V and 0 from J; bases not matched to a gene: 0. The CDR3 loop spans 15 amino acids. The CDR3, as DNA: TGTGCCAGCAGCCAAGGGACTAGCTCCTACAATGAGCAGTTCTTC. It yields the protein CASSQGTSSYNEQFF.

The V call is TRBV21-1, the J call TRBJ2-1. TRBV21-1 is assigned pseudogene status. This CDR3 comprises 15 residues. Written as DNA, the CDR3 is TGTGCCAGCAGCAAAGGGCCCACGGGGTACAATGAGCAGTTCTTC. Translated: CASSKGPTGYNEQFF.

This clonotype is labeled medium-sized. V usage is TRBV12-3 or TRBV12-4 and J usage is TRBJ2-3, with D maybe TRBD2 (5 bases). This CDR3 comprises 14 residues. V gave up 4 bases and J gave up 2 bases, with 10 bases separating them. CDR3 nucleotides: TGTGCCAGCAGTTACGAGGGATCCACAGATACGCAGTATTTT. Translation: CASSYEGSTDTQYF.

This clonotype was seen ten or more times. The chain uses TRBV12-3 or TRBV12-4 and TRBJ2-2, with TRBD2 as a possible D gene (5 bases). Trimming removed 1 base at V and 4 bases at J, with 13 bases between. The CDR3 consists of 16 residues. The CDR3 DNA is TGTGCCAGCAGTTTAGTGTGGACTGCGGCCACCGGGGAGCTGTTTTTT. It encodes CASSLVWTAATGELFF.

Judged by abundance, this clonotype is medium-sized. The gene calls are TRBV5-4 and TRBJ2-1; 9 nucleotides align to TRBD2. From germline, CDR1 is SGHNT and CDR2 YYREEE (reference sequence). This CDR3 is built from 16 residues. Trimming removed 7 bases from V and 4 bases from J; junction bases left unmatched: 12. The CDR3, as DNA: TGTGCCAGCCCGCCTCCCGGGACTAGCCCTTACAATGAGCAGTTCTTC. It translates to CASPPPGTSPYNEQFF.

This clonotype is categorized as medium-sized (0.01 to 0.1%). V and J are TRBV5-6 and TRBJ2-6, with 8 bases fitting TRBD1. Germline CDR1 SGHDT, CDR2 YYEEEE. The junction had 0 bases not matched to a gene; V was cut back by 1 base and J by 0 bases. This CDR3 spans 16 amino acids. In DNA form, the CDR3 reads TGTGCCAGCAGCTTGACAGGGGGCTCTGGGGCCAACGTCCTGACTTTC. Encoded protein: CASSLTGGSGANVLTF.

The chain carries TRBV7-9 and TRBJ2-7; D remains ambiguous. The ends were cut back, 2 bases at V and 6 bases at J, with 14 bases in the middle. The length of the CDR3 is 14 residues. The germline V gene has CDR1 SEHNR and CDR2 FQNEAQ (reference sequence). The CDR3 reads CASSLSDGVREQYF. CDR3 DNA sequence: TGTGCCAGCAGCTTATCCGATGGGGTTCGCGAGCAGTACTTC.

By frequency in the sample, this clonotype is medium-sized. The CDR3 DNA reads as TGTGCCAGTAGTAACCCAGAGAGTACCACTGAAGCTTTCTTT. Its translation is CASSNPESTTEAFF. This sequence joins TRBV19 and TRBJ1-1; D uncertain. Germline V gene lookup returns CDR1 LNHDA and CDR2 SQIVND (reference sequence). V lost 4 bases and J lost 4, with 13 bases in between. This CDR3 region has 14 residues.

This clonotype is termed medium-sized (0.01 to 0.1%). The V gene is TRBV27, the J gene TRBJ1-1; TRBD1 agrees at 9 bases. Germline V gene data show CDR1 as MNHEY and CDR2 as SMNVEV (reference sequence). This CDR3 comprises 14 residues. With V trimmed by 3 bases and J by 5 bases, 4 bases remained unmatched. The CDR3 loop is CASSFTGGGTEAFF. CDR3 nucleotides: TGTGCCAGCAGTTTTACAGGGGGCGGGACTGAAGCTTTCTTT.

This clonotype counts as medium-sized. This rearrangement joins TRBV6-2 or TRBV6-3 to TRBJ2-1; TRBD2 matches at 10 bases. The CDR3 is 15 residues long. V lost 5 bases to trimming and J lost 13 bases; unmatched junction nucleotides: 14. Germline V gene lookup returns CDR1 MNHEY and CDR2 SVGEGT. The CDR3 bases are TGTGCCAGCAGTAAAACTAGCGGGATGCCACCAAATCAGTTCTTC. This encodes CASSKTSGMPPNQFF.

By frequency in the sample, this clonotype is medium-sized (0.01 to 0.1%). The gene calls are TRBV12-3 or TRBV12-4 and TRBJ2-7, with 8 bases lining up with TRBD1. V shed 6 bases and J 2 bases; nucleotides not matched to a gene: 6. This CDR3 contains 14 residues. CDR3 protein: CASSAPTGAYEQYF. For the CDR3, the DNA is TGTGCCAGCAGCGCCCCGACAGGGGCCTACGAGCAGTACTTC.

In this sample, this clonotype is medium-sized. The chain joins TRBV30 to TRBJ1-6; unclear D gene. Germline V CDR1 and CDR2: GTSNPN, SVGIG (reference sequence). V gave up 3 bases and J gave up 8 bases, with 23 bases separating them. The CDR3 has 17 amino acids. The CDR3 DNA reads TGTGCCTGGAGCGGAACCCGGACGCCACCGGTGGATTCACCCCTCCACTTT. This codes for CAWSGTRTPPVDSPLHF.

This clonotype qualifies as medium-sized. V is TRBV6-5 and J is TRBJ2-5; D is possibly TRBD2 (5 bases). Germline loops: CDR1 MNHEY, CDR2 SVGAGI. There are 16 residues in the CDR3. Trimming took off 4 bases at V and 5 bases at J, with 20 bases between the two ends. This chain's CDR3 is CASSSPIWARRETQYF. CDR3 nucleotide sequence: TGTGCCAGCAGTTCCCCTATTTGGGCAAGGAGGGAGACCCAGTACTTC.

The chain carries TRBV27 and TRBJ2-1, with TRBD2 identical over 13 bases. The J segment lost 6 bases and the V segment lost 0 bases, leaving 2 bases of the junction unmatched. Germline CDR1 MNHEY, CDR2 SMNVEV (reference sequence). The CDR3 has 16 residues. The CDR3 protein is CASSLSGLAGPNEQFF. DNA for the CDR3: TGTGCCAGCAGTTTATCGGGACTAGCGGGACCCAATGAGCAGTTCTTC.

On this clonotype: One junction end does not reproduce the germline sequence, and a read error may be involved. The chain carries TRBV6-1 and TRBJ2-5; D ambiguous. Germline loops: CDR1 MNHNS, CDR2 SASEGT. This CDR3 is 15 amino acids long. DNA of the CDR3: TGTGCCAGCGGGTGGATATTGCGACGTGAGGAGAACCAGTACTTC. It codes for CASGWILRREENQYF.

By share of the sample, this clonotype is medium-sized. V gene TRBV12-3 or TRBV12-4 combines with J gene TRBJ2-5; D call uncertain. This CDR3 comprises 13 residues. Between the trimmed V and J ends, which lost 8 bases and 1 base, there was a span of 11 bases. The CDR3 DNA sequence: TGTGCCAGCCAAATGAGAACCCAAGAGACCCAGTACTTC. Protein product: CASQMRTQETQYF.